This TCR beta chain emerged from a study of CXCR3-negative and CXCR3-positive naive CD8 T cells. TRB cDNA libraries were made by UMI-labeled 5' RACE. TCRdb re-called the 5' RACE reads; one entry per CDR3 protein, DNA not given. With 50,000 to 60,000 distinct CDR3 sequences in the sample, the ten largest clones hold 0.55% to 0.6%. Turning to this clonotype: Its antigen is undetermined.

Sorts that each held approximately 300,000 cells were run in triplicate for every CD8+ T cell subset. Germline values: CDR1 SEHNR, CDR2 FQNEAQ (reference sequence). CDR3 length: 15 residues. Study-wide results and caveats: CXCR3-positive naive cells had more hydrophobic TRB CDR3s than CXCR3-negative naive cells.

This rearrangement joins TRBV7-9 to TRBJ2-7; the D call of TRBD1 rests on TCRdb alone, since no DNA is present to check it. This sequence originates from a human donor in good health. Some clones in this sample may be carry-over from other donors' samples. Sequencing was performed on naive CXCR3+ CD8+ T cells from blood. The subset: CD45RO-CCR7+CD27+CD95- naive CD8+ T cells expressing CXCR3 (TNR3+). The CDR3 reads CASSPARQGAYEQYF.